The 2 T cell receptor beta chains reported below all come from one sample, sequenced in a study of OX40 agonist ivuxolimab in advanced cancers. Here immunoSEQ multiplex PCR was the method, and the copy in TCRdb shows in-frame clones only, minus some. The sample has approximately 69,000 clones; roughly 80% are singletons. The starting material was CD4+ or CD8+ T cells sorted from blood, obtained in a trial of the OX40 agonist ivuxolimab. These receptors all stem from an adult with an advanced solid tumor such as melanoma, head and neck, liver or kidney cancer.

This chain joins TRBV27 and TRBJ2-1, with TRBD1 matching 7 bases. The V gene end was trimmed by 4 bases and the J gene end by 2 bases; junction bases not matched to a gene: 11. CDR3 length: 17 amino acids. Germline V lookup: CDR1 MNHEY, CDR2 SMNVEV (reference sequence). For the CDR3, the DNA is TGTGCCAGCAGTTCTACCTCGACAGGGTGGACCTACAATGAGCAGTTCTTC. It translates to CASSSTSTGWTYNEQFF.

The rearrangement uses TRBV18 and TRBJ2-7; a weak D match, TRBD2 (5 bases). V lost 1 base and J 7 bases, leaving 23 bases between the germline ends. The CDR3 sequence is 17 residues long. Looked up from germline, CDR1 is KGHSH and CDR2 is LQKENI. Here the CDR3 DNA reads TGTGCCAGCTCACCACAAACCTCGATCCGGACTGGCCCGGAGCAGTACTTC. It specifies CASSPQTSIRTGPEQYF.